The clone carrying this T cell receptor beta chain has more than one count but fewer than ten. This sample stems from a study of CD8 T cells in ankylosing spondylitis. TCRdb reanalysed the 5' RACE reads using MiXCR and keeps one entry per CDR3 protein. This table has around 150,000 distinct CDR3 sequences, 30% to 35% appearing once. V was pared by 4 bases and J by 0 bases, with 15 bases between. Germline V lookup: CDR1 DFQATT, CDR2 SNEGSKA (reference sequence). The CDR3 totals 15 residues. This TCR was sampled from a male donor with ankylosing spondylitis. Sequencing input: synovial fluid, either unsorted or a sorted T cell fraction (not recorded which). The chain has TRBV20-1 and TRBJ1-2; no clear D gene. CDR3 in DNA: TGCAGTGCTAAGATGGCCCTCGGGACTAACTATGGCTACACCTTC. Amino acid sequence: CSAKMALGTNYGYTF.